A single sample gave rise to the 3 T cell receptor beta chains below, sequenced in a study of cytomegalovirus exposure and HLA in healthy donors (dated by TCRdb to the late 2010s). The library was made by the immunoSEQ multiplex PCR assay. The multiplex PCR relied on a mix of 60 forward primers for TCR Vbeta segments and 13 reverse primers for TCR Jbeta segments. TCRdb's version of the immuneACCESS table is confined to in-frame rearrangements and falls short of the full clone set. An unresolved V gene accounts for under half of the shortfall where checked; the remainder is of unknown origin. This sample gives around 160,000 clones in total; around 70% of them show up just once. Around 4.6% of the sample is in the top ten clones. The sequenced sample was PBMCs. These TCRs come from a man between 18 and 29 years old in good health and CMV-seropositive.

This chain joins TRBV7-9 and TRBJ1-2, with D possibly matching TRBD1 (5 bases). This CDR3 is built from 14 residues. From germline, CDR1 is SEHNR and CDR2 FQNEAQ (reference sequence). The V gene lost 5 bases and the J gene lost 8 bases, with 18 bases spanning the gap. The CDR3 is CASSPGQRSEGYTF. The CDR3 bases are TGTGCCAGCAGCCCAGGGCAACGGTCGGAGGGCTACACCTTC.

Here the CDR3 DNA reads TGCGCCAGCAGCTTGGATCCCGGGAGAGAGACCCAGTACTTC. As protein: CASSLDPGRETQYF. The V and J genes are TRBV5-1 and TRBJ2-5, with D possibly matching TRBD2 (6 bases). V was cut by 0 bases and J by 4 bases, with 10 bases left in between. CDR1 and CDR2 (germline): SGHRS, YFSETQ. CDR3 size: 14 residues.

The V and J genes are TRBV5-1 and TRBJ1-6; 7 nucleotides align to TRBD1. The V gene end was trimmed by 5 bases and the J gene end by 6 bases; junction bases not matched to a gene: 5. Germline V gives CDR1 SGHRS, CDR2 YFSETQ. The CDR3 sequence is 14 residues long. The CDR3 loop reads CASSWGQTNSPLHF. CDR3 coding DNA: TGCGCCAGCAGTTGGGGACAGACTAATTCACCCCTCCACTTT.